Listed here are 5 T cell receptor beta chains from one sample, sequenced in a study of human T cells and chemical hapten exposure. TCRdb re-analysed the RACE reads in MiXCR, keeping a single row per CDR3 protein. The top ten clones hold 1.7% of a sample with 180,000 or so distinct CDR3 sequences, approximately 14% of them seen once. Time point here: patch test 1, 2 weeks after DPC sensitization. Sample treatment: therapeutic diphenylcyclopropenone sensitization with weekly scalp DPC. The sample here was whole blood, taken in connection with sensitization to the hapten diphenylcyclopropenone (DPC). The receptors here all came from a woman aged 25-40 years with alopecia areata. Some clones in this sample may be carry-over from other donors' samples.

Many counts were recorded for this clonotype. V is TRBV7-6 and J is TRBJ2-2; TRBD1 aligns across 8 bases. Germline V CDR1 and CDR2: SGHVS, FNYEAQ. The CDR3 has 15 amino acids. V shed 5 bases, J shed 3 bases, and the junction held 5 bases outside the gene matches. The CDR3 sequence: CASSPRGPDTGELFF. The CDR3 coding sequence is TGTGCCAGCAGCCCCAGGGGGCCGGACACCGGGGAGCTGTTTTTT.

This sequence joins TRBV29-1 and TRBJ1-2; D may be TRBD1 (5 bases). The germline CDR1 and CDR2 sequences are SQVTM and ANQGSEA. The V and J ends lost 6 bases and 7 bases respectively, with 18 bases between them. This CDR3 spans 13 amino acids. CDR3: CSVMKAGRRGYTF. The CDR3 DNA follows: TGCAGCGTCATGAAGGCGGGACGTCGTGGCTACACCTTC.

CDR3 DNA: TGTGCCAGCAGTTTAATTGGGGCGCACACTGAAGCTTTCTTT. It is translated as CASSLIGAHTEAFF. The chain couples TRBV28 to TRBJ1-1; a weak D match, TRBD1 (5 bases). Trimming shortened V by 2 bases and J by 3 bases, and 10 bases separated the two germline ends. Germline values: CDR1 MDHEN, CDR2 SYDVKM. This CDR3 is built from 14 residues.

This clonotype has just a few counts. The J gene is TRBJ1-2, the V gene TRBV7-2; a weak D match, TRBD1 (6 bases). The CDR3 sequence is 16 residues long. The V gene's germline CDR1 is SGHTA and CDR2 FQGNSA. Trimming shortened V by 4 bases and J by 8 bases, and 23 bases separated the two germline ends. CDR3 sequence (DNA): TGTGCCAGCAGCTCTCCTAACGCTCAGGGGCTAGGAGGCTACACCTTC. This encodes CASSSPNAQGLGGYTF.

This clonotype was seen ten or more times. V is TRBV5-1 and J is TRBJ2-1; D not resolved. This CDR3 spans 15 amino acids. In germline, CDR1 is SGHRS, CDR2 YFSETQ. V was cut by 4 bases and J by 1 base, with 12 bases left in between. For the CDR3, the DNA is TGCGCCAGCAGCAGTACACCTCCTTCCTACAATGAGCAGTTCTTC. It translates to CASSSTPPSYNEQFF.